This T cell receptor beta chain originates from a study of T cell repertoires and leukemia-associated antigens (dated by TCRdb to 2018 to 2020). As for the study more broadly: Per sample, about 5.1 to 7 million read pairs and roughly 3.3 to 5.0 million effective reads were obtained, for about 15 million effective reads in total. In vitro peptide stimulation of healthy T cells was used with the aim of identifying the antigen recognized by a TCR Vbeta21 clone previously found in CML patients. Here is what the overall study found, with its caveats: The antigen specificity and function of the expanded clones were not directly tested, and further investigation of both was required. The four groups showed no significant differences in numbers of Vbeta genes (approximately 65), Jbeta genes (around 13), VDJ rearrangements, or unique CDR3s.

Looking up the germline V gene (reference sequence) yields CDR1 DFQATT and CDR2 SNEGSKA. V and J are truncated by 2 bases and 6 bases respectively, leaving an intervening sequence of 12 bases. From the cysteine through the phenylalanine, the CDR3 covers 13 amino acids. CDR3 DNA only is kept here, 39 bases in frame from base 1. As a first step, the CD3+ T cells were left to rest overnight in RPMI 1640 lacking fetal bovine serum, at more than 2 million cells/mL. MACS immunomagnetic beads were used, per the manufacturer's instructions, to isolate CD3+ T cells from PBMCs. TRIzol reagent was used to extract total RNA from the cultured T cells. 5' rapid amplification of cDNA ends (5'RACE) was the method used to amplify TCRbeta libraries from the RNA. Before sequencing, library concentration and integrity were assessed using Qubit, an Agilent instrument, and quantitative PCR. A commercial service provider sequenced the qualified libraries on Illumina HiSeq or MiSeq. In the source study's methods: TCR sequences in each sample were identified with MiXCR version 1.8.2. Qualified clones required a CDR3 longer than four amino acids, an in-frame nucleotide length, and no stop codon. A read containing the complete CDR3 structure was counted as an effective read. Expanded clones were validated by RT-PCR with 24 Vbeta primers, GeneScan spectratyping, and Sanger sequencing. TCRdb's own reprocessing of the public reads used fastp at Q25 and MiXCR and kept productive beta chains. Each entry is one CDR3 protein sequence, shown with its most common DNA and genes. TCRdb, not the original authors, processed these V and J calls. Here the sample has 7,500 to 10,000 distinct CDR3 sequences; roughly 40% occur a single time. The ten largest clones take up just over 55% of the sample.

Notes on this clonotype: Its recognized antigen is unknown. Per-base qualities were not stored, and no clone one base away is much larger.

Here the chain combines TRBV20-1 and TRBJ2-3, with the identity of the D gene unclear. Sequenced input: CD3+ T cells sorted from blood and cultured. This TCR came from a female donor in good health. The bases are TGCAGTGCTAGACCGCAGAGTTGGGATACGCAGTATTTT. It translates as CSARPQSWDTQYF.